Here is one T cell receptor beta chain with its context. Constant-region reverse primers amplified full-length variable regions, followed by semi-nested Nested Universal Primer A PCR. Each CDR3 protein is one row after TCRdb ran MiXCR on the 5' RACE reads. This table holds 55,000 to 70,000 distinct CDR3 sequences, 25% to 30% found once. This receptor was obtained from a female donor with breast cancer. The material sequenced was tumor-infiltrating memory CD4+ T cells sorted from the breast tumor. Subset specified: memory CD4+ T cells, CD4+CD45RO+CD25-.

DNA of the CDR3: TGCGCCAGCAGCTTGTCACAGGGGGCCTCTGAAGCTTTCTTT. Its translation is CASSLSQGASEAFF. J is TRBJ1-1 and V is TRBV5-1; 9 bases agree with TRBD1. This CDR3 has 14 amino acids. CDR1 is SGHRS and CDR2 is YFSETQ in the germline V gene. The V segment lost 1 base and the J segment 6 bases; nucleotides outside the gene matches: 4.